What follows are 5 T cell receptor beta chains derived from one specimen sequenced in a study of blood T cell repertoires in COVID-19. The assay was immunoSEQ multiplex PCR, and TCRdb's table has in-frame clones only and misses some. Of 150,000 to 200,000 clones in the sample, roughly 83% were seen once. The material sequenced was peripheral blood. All receptors derive from a woman of 80 years or more with active or convalescent COVID-19.

This clone was seen a handful of times. The CDR3 region has the DNA TGTGCCAGCTCACTCACGCGGGCTCAGGGGGATGGCTACACCTTC. This gives the protein CASSLTRAQGDGYTF. This chain uses TRBV18 with TRBJ1-2, with TRBD1 identical over 7 bases. CDR3 length equals 15 residues. Germline CDR1 reads KGHSH; CDR2 reads LQKENI. Unmatched junction bases numbered 11, after V lost 4 bases and J lost 6 bases. The full variable domain, with the rest looked up from reference TRBV18 and TRBJ1-2, is NAGVMQNPRHLVRRRGQEARLRCSPMKGHSHVYWYRQLPEEGLKFMVYLQKENIIDESGMPKERFSAEFPKEGPSILRIQQVVRGDSAAYFCASSLTRAQGDGYTFGSGTRLTVV.

V is TRBV7-2 and J is TRBJ1-2; 8 positions match TRBD1. The CDR3 is 13 amino acids. V shed 3 bases, J shed 4 bases, and the junction held 1 base outside the gene matches. Germline-derived CDR1 and CDR2 are SGHTA and FQGNSA. For the CDR3, the DNA is TGTGCCAGCAGCTTGGACAGGGTCTATGGCTACACCTTC. Encoded protein: CASSLDRVYGYTF.

The chain joins TRBV28 to TRBJ1-1; 8 bases map to TRBD1. Per the germline V gene, CDR1 is MDHEN and CDR2 is SYDVKM. V was pared by 11 bases and J by 5 bases, with 10 bases of the junction left unmatched. This CDR3 has 13 amino acids. As DNA, the CDR3 is TGTGCCGGCTCCCAGGGGGCGCGAACTGAAGCTTTCTTT. It specifies CAGSQGARTEAFF.

This clone has only one observation. Written as DNA, the CDR3 is TGTGCCAGCAGCTCCACTAGCGGGGCCTACGAGCAGTACTTC. This sequence encodes CASSSTSGAYEQYF. This sequence joins TRBV11-2 and TRBJ2-7; TRBD2 aligns across 10 bases. From germline, CDR1 is SGHAT and CDR2 FQNNGV. CDR3 length: 14 amino acids. With V trimmed by 4 bases and J by 2 bases, 2 bases remained unmatched.

This sequence joins TRBV18 and TRBJ1-5, with TRBD1 identical over 8 bases. The J segment lost 4 bases and the V segment lost 2 bases, leaving 7 bases of the junction unmatched. CDR1 is KGHSH, CDR2 LQKENI, per germline. The CDR3 extends over 16 amino acids. CDR3 bases: TGTGCCAGCTCACCATTGGGGACAGGAGGGAATCAGCCCCAGCATTTT. It is translated as CASSPLGTGGNQPQHF.